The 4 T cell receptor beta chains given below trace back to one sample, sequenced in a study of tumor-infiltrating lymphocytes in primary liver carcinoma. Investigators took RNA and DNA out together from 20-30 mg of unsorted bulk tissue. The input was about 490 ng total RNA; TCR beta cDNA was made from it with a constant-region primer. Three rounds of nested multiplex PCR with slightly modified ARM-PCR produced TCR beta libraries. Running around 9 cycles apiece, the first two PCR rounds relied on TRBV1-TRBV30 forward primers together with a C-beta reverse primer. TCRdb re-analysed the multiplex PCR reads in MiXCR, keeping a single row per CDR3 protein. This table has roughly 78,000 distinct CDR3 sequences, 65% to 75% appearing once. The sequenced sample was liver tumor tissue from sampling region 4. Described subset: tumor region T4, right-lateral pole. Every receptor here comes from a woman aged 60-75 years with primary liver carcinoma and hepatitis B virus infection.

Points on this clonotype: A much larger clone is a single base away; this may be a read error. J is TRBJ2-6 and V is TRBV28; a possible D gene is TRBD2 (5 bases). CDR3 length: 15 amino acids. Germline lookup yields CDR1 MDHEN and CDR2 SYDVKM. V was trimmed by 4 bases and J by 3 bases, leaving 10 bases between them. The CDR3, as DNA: TGTGCCAGCAGTTCGGTGGACTTTGGGGCCAACGTCCTGACTTTC. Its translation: CASSSVDFGANVLTF.

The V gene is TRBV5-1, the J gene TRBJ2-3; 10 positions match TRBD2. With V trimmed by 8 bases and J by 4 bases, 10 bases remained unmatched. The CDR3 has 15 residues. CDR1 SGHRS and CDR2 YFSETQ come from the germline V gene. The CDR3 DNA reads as TGCGCCAGTGCCGCTAGCGGGAGTCCCCCAGATACGCAGTATTTT. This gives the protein CASAASGSPPDTQYF.

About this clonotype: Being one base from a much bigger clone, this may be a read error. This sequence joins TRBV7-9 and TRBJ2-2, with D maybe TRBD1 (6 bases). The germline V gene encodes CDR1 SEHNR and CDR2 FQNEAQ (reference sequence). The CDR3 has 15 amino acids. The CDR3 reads CASSTRTGSHGELLF. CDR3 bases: TGTGCCAGCAGCACGAGAACAGGGTCGCACGGGGAGCTGTTATTT.

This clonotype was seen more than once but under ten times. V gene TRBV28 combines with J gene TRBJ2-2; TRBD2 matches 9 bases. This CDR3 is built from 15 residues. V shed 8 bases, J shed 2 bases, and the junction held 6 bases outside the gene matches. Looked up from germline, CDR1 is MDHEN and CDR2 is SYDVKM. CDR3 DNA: TGTGCCAGCCATATAGCGGGAGTCAACACCGGGGAGCTGTTTTTT. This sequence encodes CASHIAGVNTGELFF.